The 7 T cell receptor beta chains listed next were all sequenced from one sample in a study of blood T cell repertoires in COVID-19. The assay was immunoSEQ multiplex PCR, and TCRdb's table has in-frame clones only and misses some. The data hold around 250,000 clones, with roughly 80% observed a single time. The sample was peripheral blood. These receptors were collected from a woman aged 18-29 years with acute or convalescent COVID-19.

The V call is TRBV28, the J call TRBJ2-7; D is unresolved. This CDR3 contains 14 residues. Per the germline V gene, CDR1 is MDHEN and CDR2 is SYDVKM. With 3 bases removed from V and 2 bases from J, the gap between germline ends came to 11 bases. The CDR3 reads CASSLSALAYEQYF. The CDR3 DNA follows: TGTGCCAGCAGTTTGAGCGCGCTCGCCTACGAGCAGTACTTC.

V and J are TRBV19 and TRBJ1-3; TRBD1 matches 8 bases. The V and J ends lost 7 bases and 0 bases, in that order; junction bases with no gene match: 8. Germline V gene data show CDR1 as LNHDA and CDR2 as SQIVND (reference sequence). The CDR3 covers 16 residues. The DNA of the CDR3 is TGTGCCAGTAAGCGGACAGGGCTTTACTCTGGAAACACCATATATTTT. This sequence encodes CASKRTGLYSGNTIYF. The entire variable domain, with the rest obtained from reference TRBV19 and TRBJ1-3, is as follows: DGGITQSPKYLFRKEGQNVTLSCEQNLNHDAMYWYRQDPGQGLRLIYYSQIVNDFQKGDIAEGYSVSREKKESFPLTVTSAQKNPTAFYLCASKRTGLYSGNTIYFGEGSWLTVV.

The chain combines TRBV3-1 (or the pseudogene TRBV3-2) with TRBJ1-6; D unclear. The ends were cut back, 1 base at V and 0 bases at J, with 10 bases in the middle. The CDR3 has 17 amino acids. Germline V gene sequence: CDR1 LGHDT, CDR2 YNNKEL (reference sequence). DNA of the CDR3: TGTGCCAGCAGCCAAGTTTGGCAAAGCTCCTATAATTCACCCCTCCACTTT. It codes for CASSQVWQSSYNSPLHF.

V is TRBV4-3 and J is TRBJ1-1; D not resolved. The CDR3 is made up of 16 amino acids. The germline gives CDR1 LGHNA, CDR2 YSLEER. V shed 0 bases and J shed 8 bases, with 19 bases lying between them. CDR3 loop: CASSQDSREGRGEAFF. For the CDR3, the DNA is TGCGCCAGCAGCCAAGATTCAAGGGAGGGTCGGGGAGAAGCTTTCTTT.

This chain links TRBV4-3 with TRBJ2-1, with 8 bases matching TRBD1. The CDR3 is 17 residues long. The germline gives CDR1 LGHNA, CDR2 YSLEER. Germline trimming cut 4 bases from V and 2 bases from J; bases unmatched to any gene: 10. CDR3 loop: CASSRWMPGQAYNEQFF. For the CDR3, the DNA is TGCGCCAGCAGCCGGTGGATGCCGGGACAGGCCTACAATGAGCAGTTCTTC.

The gene calls are TRBV5-1 and TRBJ2-7; the match to TRBD2 covers 8 bases. CDR1 and CDR2 (germline): SGHRS, YFSETQ. CDR3 length: 16 residues. The junction had 11 bases not matched to a gene; V was cut back by 4 bases and J by 2 bases. The CDR3 DNA sequence: TGCGCCAGCAGCCCGGGGGGCGGGAGGACCACCTACGAGCAGTACTTC. This sequence encodes CASSPGGGRTTYEQYF.

This clone was seen a handful of times. The rearrangement joins TRBV11-3 to TRBJ2-1; 13 bases agree with TRBD2. There are 17 residues in the CDR3. V was pared by 1 base and J by 5 bases, with 5 bases of the junction left unmatched. From germline, CDR1 is SGHNT and CDR2 YENEEA. The CDR3 bases are TGTGCCAGCAGCTTAGGCGGTGGGACTAGCGGGAACAATGAGCAGTTCTTC. Amino acid sequence: CASSLGGGTSGNNEQFF.